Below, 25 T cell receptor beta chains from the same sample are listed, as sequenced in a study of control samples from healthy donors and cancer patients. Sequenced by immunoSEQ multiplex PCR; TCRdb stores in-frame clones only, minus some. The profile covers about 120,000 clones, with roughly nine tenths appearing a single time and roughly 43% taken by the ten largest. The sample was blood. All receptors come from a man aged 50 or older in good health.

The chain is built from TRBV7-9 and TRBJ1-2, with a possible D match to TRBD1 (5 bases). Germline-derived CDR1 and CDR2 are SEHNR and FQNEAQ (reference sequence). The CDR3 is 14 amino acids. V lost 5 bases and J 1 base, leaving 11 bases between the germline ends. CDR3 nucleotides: TGTGCCAGCAGCCCGGGACCGATTAACTATGGCTACACCTTC. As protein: CASSPGPINYGYTF.

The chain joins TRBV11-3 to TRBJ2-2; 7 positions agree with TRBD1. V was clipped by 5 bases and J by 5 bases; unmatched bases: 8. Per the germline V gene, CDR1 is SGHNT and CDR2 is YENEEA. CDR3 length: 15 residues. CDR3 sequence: CASSGRDSDTGELFF. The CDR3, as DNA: TGTGCCAGCAGCGGCCGGGACAGCGATACCGGGGAGCTGTTTTTT.

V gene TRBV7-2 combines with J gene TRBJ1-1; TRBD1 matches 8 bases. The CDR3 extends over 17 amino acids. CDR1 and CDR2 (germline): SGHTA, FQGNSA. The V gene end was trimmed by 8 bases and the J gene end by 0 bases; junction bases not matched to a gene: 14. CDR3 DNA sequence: TGTGCCAGCGGATGGGGACTGACAGGGGCTTTGAACACTGAAGCTTTCTTT. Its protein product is CASGWGLTGALNTEAFF.

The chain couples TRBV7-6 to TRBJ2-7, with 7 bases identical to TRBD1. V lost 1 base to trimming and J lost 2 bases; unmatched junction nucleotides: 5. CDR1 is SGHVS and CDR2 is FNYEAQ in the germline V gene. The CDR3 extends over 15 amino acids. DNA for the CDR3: TGTGCCAGCAGCTTAGTGGGGACAGCCCCCTACGAGCAGTACTTC. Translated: CASSLVGTAPYEQYF.

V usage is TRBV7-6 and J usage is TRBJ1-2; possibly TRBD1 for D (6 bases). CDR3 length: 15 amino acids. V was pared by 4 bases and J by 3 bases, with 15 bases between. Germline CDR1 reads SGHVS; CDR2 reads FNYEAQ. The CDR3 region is CASSSPRGTDYGYTF. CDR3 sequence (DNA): TGTGCCAGCAGCTCCCCCAGGGGAACGGACTATGGCTACACCTTC.

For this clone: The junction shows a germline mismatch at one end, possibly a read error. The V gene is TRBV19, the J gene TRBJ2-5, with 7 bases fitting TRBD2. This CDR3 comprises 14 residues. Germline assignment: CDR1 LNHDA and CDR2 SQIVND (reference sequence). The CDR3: CASSALADQEIQYF. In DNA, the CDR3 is TGTGCCAGTAGTGCCCTAGCGGACCAAGAGATCCAGTACTTC. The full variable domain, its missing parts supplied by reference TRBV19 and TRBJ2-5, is DGGITQSPKYLFRKEGQNVTLSCEQNLNHDAMYWYRQDPGQGLRLIYYSQIVNDFQKGDIAEGYSVSREKKESFPLTVTSAQKNPTAFYLCASSALADQEIQYFGPGTRLLVL.

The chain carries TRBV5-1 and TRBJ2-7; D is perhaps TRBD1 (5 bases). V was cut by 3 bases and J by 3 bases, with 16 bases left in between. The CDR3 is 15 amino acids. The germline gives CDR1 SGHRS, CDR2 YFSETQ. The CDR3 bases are TGCGCCAGCAGCTCCCAGGGTGGTATGGACTACGAGCAGTACTTC. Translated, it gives CASSSQGGMDYEQYF.

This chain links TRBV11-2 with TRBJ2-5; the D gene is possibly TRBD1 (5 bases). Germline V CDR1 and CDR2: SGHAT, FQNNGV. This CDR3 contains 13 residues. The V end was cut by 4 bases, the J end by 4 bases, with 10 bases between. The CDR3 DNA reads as TGTGCCAGCAGCTCTGACAGTCTAGAGACCCAGTACTTC. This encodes CASSSDSLETQYF.

The CDR3 sequence: CASSQTLHFTEAFF. The CDR3 nucleotides are TGCGCCAGCAGCCAAACCCTTCATTTCACTGAAGCTTTCTTT. The rearrangement links TRBV4-3 to TRBJ1-1; D not resolved. V shed 2 bases and J shed 4 bases, with 11 bases lying between them. The CDR3 extends over 14 amino acids. Germline CDR1 reads LGHNA; CDR2 reads YSLEER.

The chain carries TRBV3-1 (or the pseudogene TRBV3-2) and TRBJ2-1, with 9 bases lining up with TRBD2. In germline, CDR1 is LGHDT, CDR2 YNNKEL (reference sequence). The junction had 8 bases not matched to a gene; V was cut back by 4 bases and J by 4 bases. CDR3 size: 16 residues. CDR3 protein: CASSRSSGARYNEQFF. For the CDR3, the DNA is TGTGCCAGCAGCCGTTCTAGCGGGGCCCGGTACAATGAGCAGTTCTTC.

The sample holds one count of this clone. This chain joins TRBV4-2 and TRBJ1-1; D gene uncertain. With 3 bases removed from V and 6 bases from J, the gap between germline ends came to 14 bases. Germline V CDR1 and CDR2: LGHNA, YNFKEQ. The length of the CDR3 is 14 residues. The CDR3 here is CASSHGERSAEAFF. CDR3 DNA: TGTGCCAGCAGCCATGGGGAGCGGAGCGCTGAAGCTTTCTTT.

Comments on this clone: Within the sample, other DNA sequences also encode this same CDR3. The CDR3 region has the DNA TGTGCCAGCAGTCCGAGTAGCGGGGGGGCCCCAGATACGCAGTATTTT. It yields the protein CASSPSSGGAPDTQYF. This chain joins TRBV7-2 and TRBJ2-3; 11 bases are a match to TRBD2. V gave up 6 bases and J gave up 4 bases; unmatched junction bases: 9. This CDR3 region has 16 residues. Germline-derived CDR1 and CDR2 are SGHTA and FQGNSA.

CDR3 coding DNA: TGTGCCAGCAGTTTAGGTGGGGTCGGAGGCTACACCTTC. Translated: CASSLGGVGGYTF. The chain combines TRBV12-3 or TRBV12-4 with TRBJ1-2; no clear D gene. The CDR3 covers 13 residues. V dropped 1 base and J dropped 8 bases, with 11 bases sitting between them.

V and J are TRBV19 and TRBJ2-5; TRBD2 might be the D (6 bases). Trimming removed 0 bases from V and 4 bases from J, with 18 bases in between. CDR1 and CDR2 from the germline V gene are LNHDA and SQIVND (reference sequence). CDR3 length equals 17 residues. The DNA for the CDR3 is TGTGCCAGTAGTATAGAGAAGGCTGCGGCGGGGAGAGAGACCCAGTACTTC. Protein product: CASSIEKAAAGRETQYF.

In DNA, the CDR3 is TGTGCCAGCAGTTTAATAGCGGACCTCACAGATACGCAGTATTTT. The encoded protein is CASSLIADLTDTQYF. The chain is built from TRBV27 and TRBJ2-3, with D possibly TRBD2 on 6 matching bases. The germline gives CDR1 MNHEY, CDR2 SMNVEV (reference sequence). V was shortened by 2 bases and J by 2 bases, with 11 bases between the two germline ends. The CDR3 is 15 amino acids.

CDR3: CASSVQGRLDEQFF. The CDR3 DNA sequence: TGTGCCAGCAGCGTACAAGGCAGACTGGATGAGCAGTTCTTC. This chain joins TRBV9 and TRBJ2-1; unclear D gene. Germline CDR1 and CDR2: SGDLS and YYNGEE. The germline V and J ends were trimmed by 1 base and 8 bases, with 13 bases remaining between them. The CDR3 extends over 14 amino acids. The full variable domain, completed using reference TRBV9 and TRBJ2-1, is DSGVTQTPKHLITATGQRVTLRCSPRSGDLSVYWYQQSLDQGLQFLIQYYNGEERAKGNILERFSAQQFPDLHSELNLSSLELGDSALYFCASSVQGRLDEQFFGPGTRLTVL.

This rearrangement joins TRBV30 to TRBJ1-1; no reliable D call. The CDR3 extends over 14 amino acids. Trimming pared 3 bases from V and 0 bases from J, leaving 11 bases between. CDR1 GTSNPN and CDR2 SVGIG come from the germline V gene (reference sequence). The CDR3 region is CAWSLTRMNTEAFF. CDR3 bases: TGTGCCTGGAGCCTAACAAGAATGAACACTGAAGCTTTCTTT. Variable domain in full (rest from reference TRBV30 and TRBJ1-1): SQTIHQWPATLVQPVGSPLSLECTVEGTSNPNLYWYRQAAGRGLQLLFYSVGIGQISSEVPQNLSASRPQDRQFILSSKKLLLSDSGFYLCAWSLTRMNTEAFFGQGTRLTVV.

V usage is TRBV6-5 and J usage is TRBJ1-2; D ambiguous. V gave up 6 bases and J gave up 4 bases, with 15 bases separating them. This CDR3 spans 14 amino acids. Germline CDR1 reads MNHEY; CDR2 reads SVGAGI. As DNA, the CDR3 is TGTGCCAGCAGCCGGGCCTTGACGGGCTATGGCTACACCTTC. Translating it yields CASSRALTGYGYTF.

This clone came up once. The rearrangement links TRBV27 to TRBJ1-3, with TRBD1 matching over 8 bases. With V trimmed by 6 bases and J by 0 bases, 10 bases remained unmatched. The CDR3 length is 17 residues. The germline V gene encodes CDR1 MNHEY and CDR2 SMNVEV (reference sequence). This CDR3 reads CASSDSPGGRSGNTIYF. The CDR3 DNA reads TGTGCCAGCAGCGACTCTCCAGGGGGCCGCTCTGGAAACACCATATATTTT.

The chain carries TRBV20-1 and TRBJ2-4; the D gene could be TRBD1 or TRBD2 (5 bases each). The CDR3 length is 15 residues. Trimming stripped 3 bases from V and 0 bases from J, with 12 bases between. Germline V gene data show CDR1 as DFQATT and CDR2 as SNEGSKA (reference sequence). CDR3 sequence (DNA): TGCAGTGCTAGTAAAGGGACGTTAGCCAAAAACATTCAGTACTTC. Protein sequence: CSASKGTLAKNIQYF.

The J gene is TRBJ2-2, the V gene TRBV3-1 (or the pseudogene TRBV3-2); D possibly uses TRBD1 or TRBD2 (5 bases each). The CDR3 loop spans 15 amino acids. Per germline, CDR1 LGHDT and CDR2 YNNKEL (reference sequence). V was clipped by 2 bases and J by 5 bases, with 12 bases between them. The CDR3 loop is CASSQRDHGTGELFF. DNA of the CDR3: TGTGCCAGCAGCCAACGGGACCACGGAACCGGGGAGCTGTTTTTT.

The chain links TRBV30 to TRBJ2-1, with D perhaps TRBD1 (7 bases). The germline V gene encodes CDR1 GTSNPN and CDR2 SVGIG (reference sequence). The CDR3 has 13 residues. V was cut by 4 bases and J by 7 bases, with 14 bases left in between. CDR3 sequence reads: CAWNEQGTNEQFF. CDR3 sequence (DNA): TGTGCCTGGAATGAACAGGGGACTAATGAGCAGTTCTTC.

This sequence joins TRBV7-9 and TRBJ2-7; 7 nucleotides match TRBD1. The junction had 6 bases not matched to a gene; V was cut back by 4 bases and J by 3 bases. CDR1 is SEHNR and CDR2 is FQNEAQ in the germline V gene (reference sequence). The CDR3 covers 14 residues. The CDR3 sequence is CASSSTGISYEQYF. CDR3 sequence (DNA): TGTGCCAGCAGCTCGACAGGGATTAGCTACGAGCAGTACTTC.

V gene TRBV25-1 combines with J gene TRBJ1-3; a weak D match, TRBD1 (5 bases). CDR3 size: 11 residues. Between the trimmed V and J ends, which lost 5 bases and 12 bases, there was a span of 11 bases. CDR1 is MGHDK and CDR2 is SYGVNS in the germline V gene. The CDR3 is CASSRQGLIYF. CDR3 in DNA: TGTGCCAGCAGTCGGCAGGGCCTCATATATTTT.

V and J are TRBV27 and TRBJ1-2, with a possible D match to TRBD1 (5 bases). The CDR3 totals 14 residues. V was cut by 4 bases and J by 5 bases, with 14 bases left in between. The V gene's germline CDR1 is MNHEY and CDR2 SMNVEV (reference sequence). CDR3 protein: CASSSPLRGYGYTF. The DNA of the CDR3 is TGTGCCAGCAGTTCCCCCTTAAGGGGTTATGGCTACACCTTC.